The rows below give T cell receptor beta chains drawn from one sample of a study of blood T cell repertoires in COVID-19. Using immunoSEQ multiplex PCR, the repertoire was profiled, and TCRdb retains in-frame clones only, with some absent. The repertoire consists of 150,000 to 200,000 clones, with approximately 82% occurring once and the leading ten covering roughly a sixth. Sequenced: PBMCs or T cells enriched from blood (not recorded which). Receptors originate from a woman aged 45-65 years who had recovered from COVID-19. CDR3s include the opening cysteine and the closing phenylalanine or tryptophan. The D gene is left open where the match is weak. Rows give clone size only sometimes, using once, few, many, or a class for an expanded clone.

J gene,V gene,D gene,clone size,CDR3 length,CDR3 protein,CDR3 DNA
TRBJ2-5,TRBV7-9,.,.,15,CASSPTRTALETQYF,TGTGCCAGCAGCCCCACCAGGACAGCACTAGAGACCCAGTACTTC
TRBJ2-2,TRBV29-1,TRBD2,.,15,CSVVAGTSNTGELFF,TGCAGCGTCGTAGCGGGAACATCGAACACCGGGGAGCTGTTTTTT
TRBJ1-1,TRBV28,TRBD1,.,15,CASSPPGGPIPEAFF,TGTGCCAGCAGTCCCCCAGGGGGACCCATACCTGAAGCTTTCTTT
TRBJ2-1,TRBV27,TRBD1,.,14,CASSRTGVYNEQFF,TGTGCCAGCAGCAGGACAGGGGTTTACAATGAGCAGTTCTTC
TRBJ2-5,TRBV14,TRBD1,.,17,CASSQPLRTGGYETQYF,TGTGCCAGCAGCCAACCCCTCCGGACAGGGGGCTACGAGACCCAGTACTTC
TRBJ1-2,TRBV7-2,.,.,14,CASSPRQQIYGYTF,TGTGCCAGCAGCCCTAGACAGCAAATCTATGGCTACACCTTC
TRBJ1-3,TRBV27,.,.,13,CASRASGGNTIYF,TGTGCCAGCAGGGCTTCTGGCGGAAACACCATATATTTT
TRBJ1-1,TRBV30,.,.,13,CAWSRDMNTEAFF,TGTGCCTGGAGTCGAGATATGAACACTGAAGCTTTCTTT
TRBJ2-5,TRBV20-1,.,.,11,CSATDQETQYF,TGCAGTGCAACGGACCAAGAGACCCAGTACTTC
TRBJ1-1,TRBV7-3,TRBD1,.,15,CASSLGTGGNAEAFF,TGTGCCAGCAGCTTAGGGACAGGGGGTAACGCTGAAGCTTTCTTT
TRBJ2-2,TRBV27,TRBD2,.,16,CASSLNRLAGTGELFF,TGTGCCAGCAGTTTAAACAGACTAGCGGGTACCGGGGAGCTGTTTTTT
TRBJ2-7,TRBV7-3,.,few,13,CASTLSPGSEQYF,TGTGCCAGCACCCTATCCCCGGGTTCCGAGCAGTACTTC
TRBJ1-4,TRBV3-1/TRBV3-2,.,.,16,CASSRGLIATNEKLFF,TGTGCCAGCAGCCGCGGACTTATTGCAACTAATGAAAAACTGTTTTTT
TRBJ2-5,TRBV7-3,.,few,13,CASSLSWRQTQYF,TGTGCCAGCAGCTTATCGTGGCGGCAGACCCAGTACTTC
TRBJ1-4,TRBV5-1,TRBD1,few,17,CASSLGRDRGGNEKLFF,TGCGCCAGCAGCTTGGGAAGAGACAGGGGCGGGAATGAAAAACTGTTTTTT
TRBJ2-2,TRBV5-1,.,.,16,CASSWRTDANTGELFF,TGCGCCAGCAGCTGGAGGACAGACGCGAACACCGGGGAGCTGTTTTTT
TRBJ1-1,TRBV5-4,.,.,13,CASSLVGVGEAFF,TGTGCCAGCAGCTTGGTAGGGGTTGGTGAAGCTTTCTTT
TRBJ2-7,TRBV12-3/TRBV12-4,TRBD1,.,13,CASSPGQGIEQYF,TGTGCCAGCAGCCCCGGACAGGGGATCGAGCAGTACTTC
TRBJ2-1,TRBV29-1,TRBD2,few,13,CSVAVTSVNEQFF,TGCAGCGTTGCGGTGACTAGCGTCAATGAGCAGTTCTTC
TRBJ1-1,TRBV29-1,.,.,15,CSVSNPGGMNTEAFF,TGCAGCGTTTCGAACCCGGGGGGTATGAACACTGAAGCTTTCTTT
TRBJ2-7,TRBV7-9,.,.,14,CASSLSGVSYEQYF,TGTGCCAGCAGCTTATCGGGAGTCTCGTACGAGCAGTACTTC
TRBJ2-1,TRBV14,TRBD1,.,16,CASSQDRQGVRYEQFF,TGTGCCAGCAGCCAAGATAGGCAGGGGGTCCGATATGAGCAGTTCTTC
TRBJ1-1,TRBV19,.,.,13,CASRDGQSTDFFF,TGTGCCAGTAGGGACGGACAGAGCACTGACTTTTTCTTT
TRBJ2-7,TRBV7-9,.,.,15,CASSPLGHSSYEQYF,TGTGCCAGCAGCCCCCTGGGACACTCCTCCTACGAGCAGTACTTC
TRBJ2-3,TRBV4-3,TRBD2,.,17,CASSQDRQTSGTDTQYF,TGCGCCAGCAGCCAAGATCGCCAGACTAGCGGCACAGATACGCAGTATTTT
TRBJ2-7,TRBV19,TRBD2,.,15,CASSRGTSSLLEQYF,TGTGCCAGTAGTCGGGGGACTAGCTCTCTCCTCGAGCAGTACTTC
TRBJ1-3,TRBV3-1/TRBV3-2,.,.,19,CASSLSTALRGGSGNTIYF,TGTGCCAGCAGCCTCTCGACTGCTTTGAGGGGGGGCTCTGGAAACACCATATATTTT
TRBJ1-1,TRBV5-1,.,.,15,CASGPSQGLNTEAFF,TGCGCCAGCGGACCTTCACAGGGTCTGAACACTGAAGCTTTCTTT
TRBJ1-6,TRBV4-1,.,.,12,CASSQQYSPLHF,TGCGCCAGCAGCCAACAATATTCACCCCTCCACTTT
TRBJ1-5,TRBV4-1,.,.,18,CASSHPRGSGIGNQPQHF,TGCGCCAGCAGCCACCCGAGGGGGTCGGGGATTGGCAATCAGCCCCAGCATTTT
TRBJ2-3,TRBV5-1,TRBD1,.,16,CASSLDRGLSRDTQYF,TGCGCCAGCAGCCTAGACAGGGGCCTCTCCAGGGATACGCAGTATTTT
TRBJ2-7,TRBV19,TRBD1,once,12,CASNDRANEQYF,TGTGCCAGTAATGACAGGGCCAACGAGCAGTACTTC
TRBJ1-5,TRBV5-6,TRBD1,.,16,CASSLAGTGVNQPQHF,TGTGCCAGCAGCTTGGCCGGGACAGGGGTAAATCAGCCCCAGCATTTT
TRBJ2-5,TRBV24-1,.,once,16,CATRQDAALTKETQYF,TGTGCCACCAGGCAAGACGCAGCGTTAACTAAAGAGACCCAGTACTTC